The 31 T cell receptor beta chains below were found in one sample sequenced in a study of post-analysis software for immune sequencing data. Unique molecular identifiers tagged the TCR beta cDNA libraries. One entry per CDR3 protein results from TCRdb running MiXCR on the PCR reads. The table has approximately 400,000 distinct CDR3 sequences, around 33% seen once; the top ten hold under 15%. Antigen specificity for these receptors is unknown. Findings and caveats of the study: Patients used roughly five TRBV segments, including TRBV5-6, TRBV5-1 and TRBV20-1, more often than controls.

The source material was blood. The receptors shown here come from a girl between 10 and 17 years old with multiple sclerosis.

The genes are TRBV7-2 and TRBJ2-1; D is perhaps TRBD2 (5 bases). Trimming cost V 11 bases and J 4 bases, with 9 bases left between them. Germline V gene data show CDR1 as SGHTA and CDR2 as FQGNSA. The CDR3 sequence is 11 residues long. The CDR3: CAGERYNEQFF. CDR3 DNA: TGTGCCGGCGAGCGGTACAATGAGCAGTTCTTC.

The rearrangement uses TRBV4-1 and TRBJ2-1, with 8 positions matching TRBD2. V lost 3 bases and J lost 7; bases outside the gene matches: 14. The CDR3 extends over 17 amino acids. Germline-derived CDR1 and CDR2 are MGHRA and YSYEKL. In nucleotides, the CDR3 is TGCGCCAGCAGCCATGCCACATCAAGCGGGGGTCGGAATGAGCAGTTCTTC. Its protein is CASSHATSSGGRNEQFF.

This clonotype has only a few counts. The chain joins TRBV7-2 to TRBJ2-7; maybe TRBD1 (6 bases). Between the trimmed V and J ends, which lost 3 bases and 0 bases, there was a span of 12 bases. Germline V CDR1 and CDR2: SGHTA, FQGNSA. The CDR3 sequence is 15 residues long. The CDR3, as DNA: TGTGCCAGCAGCTTGCAGGGGCCCGACTCCTACGAGCAGTACTTC. Protein product: CASSLQGPDSYEQYF.

This clonotype has a handful of counts. The chain employs TRBV5-5 and TRBJ2-3; D might be TRBD1 (6 bases). The CDR3 length is 14 residues. The germline V and J ends were trimmed by 0 bases and 3 bases, with 8 bases remaining between them. CDR1 and CDR2 (germline): SGHKS, YYEKEE (reference sequence). CDR3 bases: TGTGCCAGCAGCTTGGTGGGGGCAACAGATACGCAGTATTTT. Translating it yields CASSLVGATDTQYF.

The chain couples TRBV14 to TRBJ2-2; D may correspond to TRBD1 or TRBD2 (5 bases each). Germline CDR1 and CDR2: SGHDN and FVKESK. The CDR3 runs 16 residues. Between the trimmed V and J ends, which lost 0 bases and 4 bases, there was a span of 12 bases. The DNA of the CDR3 is TGTGCCAGCAGCCAAGAGTCCGGGACCGCCACCGGGGAGCTGTTTTTT. Protein sequence: CASSQESGTATGELFF. The full variable domain, completed using reference TRBV14 and TRBJ2-2, is EAGVTQFPSHSVIEKGQTVTLRCDPISGHDNLYWYRRVMGKEIKFLLHFVKESKQDESGMPNNRFLAERTGGTYSTLKVQPAELEDSGVYFCASSQESGTATGELFFGEGSRLTVL.

V usage is TRBV5-1 and J usage is TRBJ2-2; D is uncertain. CDR1 and CDR2 from the germline V gene are SGHRS and YFSETQ. The CDR3 loop spans 13 amino acids. The V and J ends lost 0 bases and 4 bases respectively, with 4 bases between them. CDR3 loop: CASSLVPTGELFF. In nucleotides, the CDR3 is TGCGCCAGCAGCTTGGTGCCCACCGGGGAGCTGTTTTTT.

The chain joins TRBV15 to TRBJ2-3; 9 nucleotides line up with TRBD1. V was clipped by 1 base and J by 3 bases; unmatched bases: 8. In germline, CDR1 is LNHNV, CDR2 YYDKDF (reference sequence). The CDR3 consists of 17 residues. This chain's CDR3 is CATSRVPDRGGTDTQYF. The DNA for the CDR3 is TGTGCCACCAGCAGAGTCCCTGACAGGGGGGGGACAGATACGCAGTATTTT.

J is TRBJ1-2 and V is TRBV5-6; D is possibly TRBD1 (6 bases). V lost 4 bases and J lost 8, with 15 bases in between. Germline CDR1 and CDR2: SGHDT and YYEEEE. This CDR3 comprises 13 residues. The DNA for the CDR3 is TGTGCCAGCAGCCCCCTGGGGGGGCAGGGCTACACCTTC. This codes for CASSPLGGQGYTF.

V is TRBV4-3 and J is TRBJ1-5; no reliable D call. The V end was cut by 4 bases, the J end by 6 bases, with 13 bases between. Germline CDR1 is LGHNA and CDR2 is YSLEER. The CDR3 covers 14 residues. CDR3 coding DNA: TGCGCCAGCAGCCTAGGCATGGGTCCTCAGCCCCAGCATTTT. Its protein is CASSLGMGPQPQHF.

This sequence joins TRBV5-1 and TRBJ1-1, with D perhaps matching TRBD1 (6 bases). Looked up from germline, CDR1 is SGHRS and CDR2 is YFSETQ. Trimming shortened V by 3 bases and J by 1 base, and 16 bases separated the two germline ends. The CDR3 is 16 residues long. The DNA for the CDR3 is TGCGCCAGCAGCTCAGGGGACACTCCGGCGAACACTGAAGCTTTCTTT. Its translation is CASSSGDTPANTEAFF.

This sequence joins TRBV2 and TRBJ2-5; D tentatively reads TRBD1 or TRBD2 (5 bases each). CDR1 and CDR2 (germline): SNHLY, FYNNEI. V lost 7 bases to trimming and J lost 1 base, with 16 bases between them. The CDR3 contains 15 residues. The CDR3 nucleotides are TGTGCCAGCACCGACCCCGGGGCAGCCCAAGAGACCCAGTACTTC. Its translation: CASTDPGAAQETQYF. Drawing the rest from reference TRBV2 and TRBJ2-5, the complete variable domain is EPEVTQTPSHQVTQMGQEVILRCVPISNHLYFYWYRQILGQKVEFLVSFYNNEISEKSEIFDDQFSVERPDGSNFTLKIRSTKLEDSAMYFCASTDPGAAQETQYFGPGTRLLVL.

This clonotype was seen only a few times. This chain links TRBV4-1 with TRBJ2-3; D remains ambiguous. The CDR3 sequence is 15 residues long. CDR1 is MGHRA and CDR2 is YSYEKL in the germline V gene. The ends were cut back, 3 bases at V and 4 bases at J, with 14 bases in the middle. The CDR3 loop reads CASSHLLAPADTQYF. Written as DNA, the CDR3 is TGCGCCAGCAGCCACCTCCTCGCCCCCGCAGATACGCAGTATTTT.

This clonotype has just a few counts. The genes are TRBV9 and TRBJ2-5; 8 nucleotides align to TRBD2. CDR3 length equals 17 residues. V shed 0 bases and J 9 bases; nucleotides not matched to a gene: 16. Germline CDR1 reads SGDLS; CDR2 reads YYNGEE. In DNA form, the CDR3 reads TGTGCCAGCAGCGTAGGGACTAGCCTTGGTCCGGGGAGGGCCCAGTACTTC. Encoded protein: CASSVGTSLGPGRAQYF.

This clonotype has a handful of counts. The rearrangement joins TRBV6-5 to TRBJ2-7, with D perhaps TRBD1 or TRBD2 (5 bases each). The CDR3 runs 16 residues. The V gene's germline CDR1 is MNHEY and CDR2 SVGAGI. The ends were cut back, 6 bases at V and 2 bases at J, with 20 bases in the middle. The CDR3 region has the DNA TGTGCCAGCAGCCCTCAAGGGGACCTTAGTACCTACGAGCAGTACTTC. Protein sequence: CASSPQGDLSTYEQYF.

V usage is TRBV2 and J usage is TRBJ1-5; D might be TRBD1 (6 bases). Trimming shortened V by 2 bases and J by 3 bases, and 11 bases separated the two germline ends. The CDR3 is 15 residues long. Germline CDR1 is SNHLY and CDR2 is FYNNEI. DNA for the CDR3: TGTGCCAGCAGTGAATGGAGGGGGGACAATCAGCCCCAGCATTTT. It translates to CASSEWRGDNQPQHF.

The rearrangement uses TRBV20-1 and TRBJ2-7; TRBD1 matches at 8 bases. The tail of the sequence fits TRBJ2-5 better, so the J call may be wrong. The CDR3 length is 15 residues. CDR1 DFQATT and CDR2 SNEGSKA come from the germline V gene (reference sequence). In DNA, the CDR3 is TGCAGTGCTAGCCCGGGACAGGCGAAACAAGAGACCCAGTACTTC. Translation: CSASPGQAKQETQYF.

This clonotype was observed a handful of times. V and J are TRBV7-2 and TRBJ2-3, with D hard to call. CDR1 is SGHTA, CDR2 FQGNSA, per germline. V gave up 3 bases and J gave up 4 bases, with 11 bases separating them. This CDR3 contains 14 residues. The CDR3 loop is CASSFELVSDTQYF. In DNA form, the CDR3 reads TGTGCCAGCAGCTTCGAGCTAGTGTCAGATACGCAGTATTTT. The full variable domain, with the rest looked up from reference TRBV7-2 and TRBJ2-3, is GAGVSQSPSNKVTEKGKDVELRCDPISGHTALYWYRQSLGQGLEFLIYFQGNSAPDKSGLPSDRFSAERTGGSVSTLTIQRTQQEDSAVYLCASSFELVSDTQYFGPGTRLTVL.

In this sample, this clonotype turned up a few times. The chain combines TRBV12-3 or TRBV12-4 with TRBJ2-4, with no clear D. The CDR3 has 11 residues. Trimming shortened V by 3 bases and J by 13 bases, and 10 bases separated the two germline ends. The CDR3, as DNA: TGTGCCAGCAGTTTGTACGAGGAGCAGTACTTC. This codes for CASSLYEEQYF.

This clonotype was found a few times. CDR3 nucleotides: TGTGCCAGCGTCAACGGGGGAGGGGAGACCCAGTACTTC. This gives the protein CASVNGGGETQYF. The chain is built from TRBV6-6 and TRBJ2-5; TRBD2 agrees at 7 bases. The CDR3 covers 13 residues. The germline V gene encodes CDR1 MNHNY and CDR2 SVGAGI (reference sequence). J gave up 5 bases and V 8 bases, and 8 bases lay outside the gene matches.

There are a few counts of this clonotype. The chain joins TRBV12-3 or TRBV12-4 to TRBJ2-5; TRBD1 is a possible D gene (6 bases). The closer fit of TRBJ2-7 to the DNA end suggests the J call may be wrong. CDR3 size: 15 residues. CDR3 loop: CASSLQGPGNSEQYF. CDR3 coding DNA: TGTGCCAGCAGTCTGCAGGGGCCTGGGAATAGCGAGCAGTACTTC.

The rearrangement joins TRBV6-2 or TRBV6-3 to TRBJ1-1, with D perhaps matching TRBD1 (6 bases). The CDR3 spans 16 residues. Deletions cut 10 bases from V and 0 bases from J, with 21 bases between. CDR1 is MNHEY, CDR2 SVGEGT, per germline. CDR3 coding DNA: TGTGCCACCAAACGGGGGCAGGGATATATGAACACTGAAGCTTTCTTT. Translating gives CATKRGQGYMNTEAFF.

This clonotype turned up a few times. The rearrangement links TRBV7-9 to TRBJ1-4; D is unclear. Trimming stripped 5 bases from V and 0 bases from J, with 10 bases between. CDR1 and CDR2 (germline): SEHNR, FQNEAQ (reference sequence). This CDR3 is built from 15 residues. The CDR3 DNA reads TGTGCCAGCAGCGCCCGGGTGGCAACTAATGAAAAACTGTTTTTT. It specifies CASSARVATNEKLFF.

Note on this clonotype: With a much larger clone just one base away, this may be a read error. Because it lacks the conserved phenylalanine or tryptophan at the end, this CDR3 is likely a read error. The chain has TRBV29-1 and TRBJ1-2, with D tentatively TRBD1 (5 bases). The CDR3 extends over 13 amino acids. Germline V gene lookup returns CDR1 SQVTM and CDR2 ANQGSEA. Trimming removed 4 bases at V and 4 bases at J, with 13 bases between. DNA of the CDR3: TGCAGCGTTGCGGCAGGGATAAGCTATGGCTACACCCTC. Its protein is CSVAAGISYGYTL.

This chain links TRBV5-1 with TRBJ1-1, with D perhaps TRBD1 (5 bases). The CDR3 consists of 16 residues. Germline CDR1 reads SGHRS; CDR2 reads YFSETQ. V lost 4 bases to trimming and J lost 6 bases, with 22 bases between them. The CDR3, as DNA: TGCGCCAGCAGCCCTAGACAGTTCGGCATTCGGTCTGAAGCTTTCTTT. Translated, it gives CASSPRQFGIRSEAFF.

This clonotype appeared once. This chain connects TRBV20-1 to TRBJ2-3; D perhaps matches TRBD2 (6 bases). CDR3 length equals 15 residues. Germline values: CDR1 DFQATT, CDR2 SNEGSKA (reference sequence). V lost 3 bases and J 11 bases, leaving 24 bases between the germline ends. The CDR3 sequence: CSARPRHDSVGGQYF. The CDR3 nucleotides are TGCAGTGCTAGGCCACGCCACGACTCGGTGGGGGGGCAGTATTTT.

This clonotype turned up a few times. The rearrangement uses TRBV2 and TRBJ2-1, with TRBD2 matching 9 bases. This CDR3 contains 14 residues. Germline CDR1 is SNHLY and CDR2 is FYNNEI. Trimming cost V 4 bases and J 6 bases; bases outside gene matches: 4. The CDR3 here is CASSGERGVNEQFF. Here the CDR3 DNA reads TGTGCCAGCAGTGGGGAGCGGGGGGTCAATGAGCAGTTCTTC.

Note on this clonotype: A much larger clone is a single base away; this may be a read error. DNA of the CDR3: TGTGCCAGCAGTCCCTATCGCACAGATACGCGGTATTTT. The encoded protein is CASSPYRTDTRYF. This chain links TRBV6-5 with TRBJ2-3; no clear D gene. The CDR3 is 13 amino acids. Per germline, CDR1 MNHEY and CDR2 SVGAGI.

The table lists this clonotype with a few counts. The J gene is TRBJ1-2, the V gene TRBV6-2 or TRBV6-3; TRBD1 aligns across 7 bases. Per germline, CDR1 MNHEY and CDR2 SVGEGT. V trimming: 9 bases; J trimming: 3 bases; junction bases outside the gene matches: 10. The CDR3 covers 14 residues. The CDR3 loop is CASDEGAKDYGYTF. In nucleotides, the CDR3 is TGTGCCAGTGATGAGGGGGCGAAGGACTATGGCTACACCTTC.

This chain joins TRBV20-1 and TRBJ2-7, with a weak D call TRBD2 (5 bases). V dropped 4 bases and J dropped 3 bases, with 16 bases sitting between them. CDR3 length: 14 amino acids. The V gene's germline CDR1 is DFQATT and CDR2 SNEGSKA (reference sequence). The CDR3 bases are TGCAGTGCTAAAGGCGAGGACTCGGACTACGAGCAGTACTTC. Translating it yields CSAKGEDSDYEQYF.

The DNA for the CDR3 is TGTGCCAGCAGTTACCAAGATCAGGATTACTATGGCTACACCTTC. This encodes CASSYQDQDYYGYTF. V gene TRBV6-5 combines with J gene TRBJ1-2; no clear D gene. Germline-derived CDR1 and CDR2 are MNHEY and SVGAGI. Trimming pared 2 bases from V and 3 bases from J, leaving 13 bases between. This CDR3 contains 15 residues.

This clonotype was detected only a few times. The rearrangement joins TRBV2 to TRBJ1-2, with 7 bases that match TRBD1. The V and J ends lost 0 bases and 8 bases, in that order; junction bases with no gene match: 6. The CDR3 is made up of 14 amino acids. Germline V gene lookup returns CDR1 SNHLY and CDR2 FYNNEI. Here the CDR3 reads CASSEARQGYGYTF. The CDR3 nucleotides read TGTGCCAGCAGTGAAGCGAGACAGGGCTACGGCTACACCTTC.